The clone carrying this T cell receptor beta chain was detected many times. TCR beta CDR3 region amplification was performed from RNA transcripts. First-round RT-PCR targeting the TCR CDR3 was performed with the HTBI primer set. TCRdb redid the calling of the multiplex PCR reads with MiXCR, one entry per CDR3 protein. This sample has hundreds of thousands of distinct CDR3 sequences; about 15% occur once, and the top ten carry 10%. This sample is drawn from a study of T cells in Graves' hyperthyroidism and ophthalmopathy. Clinical symptoms, serum thyroxine, TRAb, thyroid ultrasound and orbital computed tomography informed diagnoses. J lost 2 bases, V lost 2 bases, and 6 bases had no gene match. Germline V gene data show CDR1 as MDHEN and CDR2 as SYDVKM. This CDR3 has 16 amino acids.

This clonotype was sampled from a woman between 18 and 29 years old with Graves' hyperthyroidism. The rearrangement uses TRBV28 and TRBJ2-5; 9 bases match TRBD1. Source material: blood. As DNA, the CDR3 is TGTGCCAGCAGTTTAGGGGACAGGGAAACACAAGAGACCCAGTACTTC. Residues: CASSLGDRETQETQYF.